The sequence of this T cell receptor (beta chain) was determined in a study of blood T cells in healthy people across ages. Study-wide points: It was held that the diversity estimates obtained from one million T cells were underestimates.

Details on this clonotype: Its target is not known.

Isolating PBMCs gave at least 6.5 million of these cells per sample. Then a second PCR, running roughly 7 to 12 cycles, was carried out with a sample-barcoded 5' primer and a J-beta primer mix. TCRdb fed the 5' RACE reads into MiXCR, producing one record per CDR3 protein. The table has around 620,000 distinct CDR3 sequences, approximately 30% seen once. Specimen: blood. The sequence came from a woman in her seventies in good health.

This chain's CDR3 is CASKRGTDTQYF. The CDR3 nucleotides read TGTGCCAGCAAGAGGGGAACAGATACGCAGTATTTT. The rearrangement uses TRBV6-2 or TRBV6-3 and TRBJ2-3; possibly TRBD1 or TRBD2 for D (5 bases each). Germline CDR1 MNHEY, CDR2 SVGEGT. The ends were cut back, 7 bases at V and 3 bases at J, with 8 bases in the middle. This CDR3 spans 12 amino acids.